This T cell receptor (beta chain) emerged from a study of shared clonotypes between healthy human individuals. Regarding the study as a whole: A few donors showed sharing of around 5% of naive CD4 clonotypes.

Measured with immunoSEQ multiplex PCR; TCRdb has only the in-frame clones, and not every one. The sample includes 1.4 million or so clones, around 98.5% of them seen just once. Turning to this clone: As yet, its antigen is unknown. A read error may account for a junction end that differs from germline.

The clonotype comes from a man aged 25-40 years in good health. The sample comprised naive CD4+ T cells sorted from blood. Subset here: CD45RA+ positively selected.

This CDR3 is CASSTAQPPLF. The CDR3, as DNA: TGTGCCAGCAGCACCGCGCAACCCCCCCTTTTC. V and J are TRBV11-2 and TRBJ2-7; D remains ambiguous. Germline lookup yields CDR1 SGHAT and CDR2 FQNNGV. The CDR3 length is 11 residues.